This TCR beta chain was recorded in a study of blood T cell repertoires in COVID-19. TCRdb's copy holds only in-frame clones and misses some; the assay was immunoSEQ multiplex PCR. The table records 140,000 to 150,000 clones, around 90% of them present only once. Cohorts were based on clinical histories the participants reported. Someone with COVID-19 had been met by exposed participants within 2 weeks before study entry. CDR1 SGHRS and CDR2 YFSETQ come from the germline V gene. CDR3 size: 16 residues. The trim removed 4 bases at V and 0 bases at J, leaving 7 bases unmatched. This TCR was sampled from a woman aged 35 to 49 who had been exposed to COVID-19. Sequenced: PBMCs or T cells enriched from blood (not recorded which). The rearrangement joins TRBV5-1 to TRBJ1-5; 7 nucleotides match TRBD1. Written as DNA, the CDR3 is TGCGCCAGCAGCGTGGGCGGGACAGTTAGCAATCAGCCCCAGCATTTT. It specifies CASSVGGTVSNQPQHF.